Listed here are 14 T cell receptor beta chains from one sample, sequenced in a study of PD-L1 blockade in urothelial cancer (dated by TCRdb to 2017 to 2019). The time point label of this sample denotes: peripheral blood 6 weeks after treatment start. Libraries were constructed by the immunoSEQ multiplex PCR assay. The immuneACCESS repertoire file appears here via TCRdb, limited to in-frame rearrangements. These files lack a portion of the clones; in checked studies, under half of the deficit traces to unresolved V genes, and the cause of the others is not known. Within this sample are around 40,000 clones, with approximately 86% of them counted one time only. Roughly a quarter of the sample is held by the ten biggest clonotypes. The specimen was PBMCs, collected around atezolizumab (anti-PD-L1) treatment. All receptors come from a man aged 60-69 years with urothelial cancer.

The V call is TRBV5-6, the J call TRBJ1-2; D is ambiguous. The germline CDR1 and CDR2 sequences are SGHDT and YYEEEE. V was trimmed by 2 bases and J by 7 bases, leaving 6 bases between them. The CDR3 covers 11 residues. The CDR3 reads CASSFSSGYTF. CDR3 DNA: TGTGCCAGCAGCTTCTCTTCTGGCTACACCTTC.

The rearrangement uses TRBV18 and TRBJ2-7; 9 bases map to TRBD1. CDR3 length: 13 residues. Germline CDR1 and CDR2: KGHSH and LQKENI. V was clipped by 6 bases and J by 8 bases; unmatched bases: 8. CDR3 sequence reads: CASSDRGSVQQYF. The CDR3 bases are TGTGCCAGCTCGGACAGGGGATCAGTCCAGCAGTACTTC.

In its sample, this clone was seen a few times. V is TRBV7-9 and J is TRBJ1-2, with D tentatively TRBD1 (5 bases). This CDR3 has 13 residues. The germline CDR1 and CDR2 sequences are SEHNR and FQNEAQ (reference sequence). V was pared by 5 bases and J by 8 bases, with 15 bases between. The CDR3, as DNA: TGTGCCAGCAGCCGGGGGGGATCTCTAGGCTACACCTTC. Translation gives CASSRGGSLGYTF.

J is TRBJ2-2 and V is TRBV27; TRBD2 agrees at 14 bases. V was pared by 6 bases and J by 7 bases, with 4 bases of the junction left unmatched. Germline lookup yields CDR1 MNHEY and CDR2 SMNVEV (reference sequence). This CDR3 spans 15 amino acids. The CDR3 here is CASSRTSGGNGELFF. CDR3 nucleotides: TGTGCCAGCAGCCGGACTAGCGGGGGGAACGGGGAGCTGTTTTTT.

V usage is TRBV19 and J usage is TRBJ1-1; TRBD1 is a possible D gene (5 bases). CDR3 length: 15 amino acids. Germline V gene lookup returns CDR1 LNHDA and CDR2 SQIVND (reference sequence). The V gene lost 5 bases and the J gene lost 1 base, with 14 bases spanning the gap. The CDR3 is CASSLGAAGNTEAFF. The CDR3 bases are TGTGCCAGTAGTTTAGGGGCGGCGGGGAACACTGAAGCTTTCTTT. Filled out from reference TRBV19 and TRBJ1-1, the complete variable domain reads DGGITQSPKYLFRKEGQNVTLSCEQNLNHDAMYWYRQDPGQGLRLIYYSQIVNDFQKGDIAEGYSVSREKKESFPLTVTSAQKNPTAFYLCASSLGAAGNTEAFFGQGTRLTVV.

The genes are TRBV2 and TRBJ2-2; 9 bases match TRBD2. The V and J ends lost 5 bases and 6 bases, in that order; junction bases with no gene match: 4. Germline V lookup: CDR1 SNHLY, CDR2 FYNNEI. This CDR3 region has 14 residues. The CDR3 loop is CASSRLAVPGELFF. In nucleotides, the CDR3 is TGTGCCAGCAGTCGACTAGCGGTACCCGGGGAGCTGTTTTTT.

The rearrangement links TRBV2 to TRBJ2-2, with D unclear. The germline gives CDR1 SNHLY, CDR2 FYNNEI. Trimming shortened V by 4 bases and J by 6 bases, and 9 bases separated the two germline ends. The CDR3 covers 13 residues. The DNA of the CDR3 is TGTGCCAGCAGTGGCCATGAGGCCGGGGAGCTGTTTTTT. Residues: CASSGHEAGELFF. The variable domain in full, with the rest retrieved from reference TRBV2 and TRBJ2-2, is EPEVTQTPSHQVTQMGQEVILRCVPISNHLYFYWYRQILGQKVEFLVSFYNNEISEKSEIFDDQFSVERPDGSNFTLKIRSTKLEDSAMYFCASSGHEAGELFFGEGSRLTVL.

The rearrangement links TRBV19 to TRBJ1-2, with 8 positions matching TRBD1. Per germline, CDR1 LNHDA and CDR2 SQIVND (reference sequence). The CDR3 covers 13 residues. J was trimmed by 8 bases and V by 3 bases; bases with no gene match: 5. This CDR3 reads CASSMRTGSGYTF. In DNA form, the CDR3 reads TGTGCCAGTAGTATGAGGACAGGGAGCGGCTACACCTTC.

The J gene is TRBJ2-7, the V gene TRBV29-1; D is possibly TRBD1 (6 bases). V was shortened by 2 bases and J by 4 bases, with 12 bases between the two germline ends. The germline V gene encodes CDR1 SQVTM and CDR2 ANQGSEA. This CDR3 region has 13 residues. This CDR3 reads CSVETGPIYEQYF. The CDR3 DNA sequence: TGCAGCGTTGAAACAGGGCCCATTTACGAGCAGTACTTC.

In this sample, this clone turned up a few times. The rearrangement links TRBV7-8 to TRBJ2-7; the match to TRBD2 covers 12 bases. The V gene's germline CDR1 is SGHVS and CDR2 FQNEAQ. The J segment lost 4 bases and the V segment lost 2 bases, leaving 3 bases of the junction unmatched. CDR3 size: 15 residues. CDR3 nucleotides: TGTGCCAGCAGCTTATCGACTAGCGGGAGATACGAGCAGTACTTC. This sequence encodes CASSLSTSGRYEQYF.

The CDR3 loop is CASSRTVSYEQYF. DNA of the CDR3: TGTGCCAGCAGTAGAACAGTATCCTACGAGCAGTACTTC. The chain combines TRBV6-1 with TRBJ2-7; D not resolved. Trimming pared 5 bases from V and 1 base from J, leaving 9 bases between. From germline, CDR1 is MNHNS and CDR2 SASEGT. This CDR3 has 13 residues.

The V and J genes are TRBV7-2 and TRBJ1-1, with TRBD1 identical over 8 bases. In germline, CDR1 is SGHTA, CDR2 FQGNSA. This CDR3 region has 15 residues. The junction had 11 bases not matched to a gene; V was cut back by 5 bases and J by 6 bases. The CDR3 loop is CASSATTGVLAEAFF. For the CDR3, the DNA is TGTGCCAGCAGCGCGACGACAGGGGTTTTGGCTGAAGCTTTCTTT.

This rearrangement joins TRBV6-1 to TRBJ1-1; 8 nucleotides line up with TRBD1. This CDR3 is 13 amino acids long. In germline, CDR1 is MNHNS, CDR2 SASEGT. Trimming removed 10 bases from V and 1 base from J; junction bases left unmatched: 5. The CDR3 protein is CATSRGPNTEAFF. CDR3 nucleotide sequence: TGTGCCACCTCCAGGGGGCCGAACACTGAAGCTTTCTTT.

The chain employs TRBV30 and TRBJ1-1; 8 bases align to TRBD1. The CDR3 is made up of 15 amino acids. The V and J ends lost 5 bases and 2 bases, in that order; junction bases with no gene match: 10. Germline V gene sequence: CDR1 GTSNPN, CDR2 SVGIG (reference sequence). The CDR3 region is CAWSAQDRANTEAFF. The CDR3 nucleotides read TGTGCCTGGTCTGCCCAGGACAGGGCCAACACTGAAGCTTTCTTT.